This entry describes one TCR beta chain. The data stem from a study of blood T cell repertoires in COVID-19. The overall study: From the United States, Italy and Spain came samples of acute and convalescent COVID-19. In each case, the material was cDNA or gDNA derived from T cells, B-cell-depleted T cells, or PBMCs.

Method: immunoSEQ multiplex PCR; TCRdb's copy keeps in-frame clones and lacks some. The sample records about 190,000 clones, less than 90% being singletons. Germline V gives CDR1 KGHDR, CDR2 SFDVKD. The J segment lost 4 bases and the V segment lost 9 bases, leaving 4 bases of the junction unmatched. The CDR3 covers 13 residues. This receptor was obtained from a young man with acute or convalescent COVID-19. This rearrangement joins TRBV24-1 to TRBJ2-3; 9 bases align to TRBD1. The sample comprised peripheral blood. The CDR3 spells CATRGQGSDTQYF. The DNA for the CDR3 is TGTGCCACCCGGGGACAGGGCTCAGATACGCAGTATTTT.